This entry features one T cell receptor beta chain sequence. This sample was taken from a study of blood T cell repertoires in COVID-19. Assay used: immunoSEQ multiplex PCR; TCRdb lists only in-frame clones, some missing. The sample consists of around 230,000 clones, roughly 89% of them appearing once. CDR3 size: 13 residues. J lost 8 bases, V lost 5 bases, and 4 bases had no gene match. Germline V gives CDR1 SGHRS, CDR2 YFSETQ. The origin of this receptor is a woman in her thirties or forties with acute COVID-19. The chain recombines TRBV5-1 with TRBJ2-1, with 10 bases fitting TRBD1. The sequencing sample was made of PBMCs or T cells enriched from blood (not recorded which). The CDR3 protein is CASRKTGGDEQFF. The CDR3 coding sequence is TGCGCCAGCAGGAAGACAGGGGGCGATGAGCAGTTCTTC.